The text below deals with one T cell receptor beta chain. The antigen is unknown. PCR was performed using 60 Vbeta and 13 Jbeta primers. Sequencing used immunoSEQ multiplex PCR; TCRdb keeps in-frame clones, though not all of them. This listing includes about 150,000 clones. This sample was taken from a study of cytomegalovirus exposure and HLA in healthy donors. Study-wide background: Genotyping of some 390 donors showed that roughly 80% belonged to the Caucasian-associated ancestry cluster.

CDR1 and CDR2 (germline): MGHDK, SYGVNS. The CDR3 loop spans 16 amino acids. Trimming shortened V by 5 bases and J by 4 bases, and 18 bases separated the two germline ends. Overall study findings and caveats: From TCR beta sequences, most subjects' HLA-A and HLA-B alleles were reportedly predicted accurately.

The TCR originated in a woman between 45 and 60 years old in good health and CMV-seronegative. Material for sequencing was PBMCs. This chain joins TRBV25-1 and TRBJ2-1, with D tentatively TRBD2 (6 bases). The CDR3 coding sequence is TGTGCCAGCAGTTCAAGCCGGGACTTCCTGTACAATGAGCAGTTCTTC. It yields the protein CASSSSRDFLYNEQFF.